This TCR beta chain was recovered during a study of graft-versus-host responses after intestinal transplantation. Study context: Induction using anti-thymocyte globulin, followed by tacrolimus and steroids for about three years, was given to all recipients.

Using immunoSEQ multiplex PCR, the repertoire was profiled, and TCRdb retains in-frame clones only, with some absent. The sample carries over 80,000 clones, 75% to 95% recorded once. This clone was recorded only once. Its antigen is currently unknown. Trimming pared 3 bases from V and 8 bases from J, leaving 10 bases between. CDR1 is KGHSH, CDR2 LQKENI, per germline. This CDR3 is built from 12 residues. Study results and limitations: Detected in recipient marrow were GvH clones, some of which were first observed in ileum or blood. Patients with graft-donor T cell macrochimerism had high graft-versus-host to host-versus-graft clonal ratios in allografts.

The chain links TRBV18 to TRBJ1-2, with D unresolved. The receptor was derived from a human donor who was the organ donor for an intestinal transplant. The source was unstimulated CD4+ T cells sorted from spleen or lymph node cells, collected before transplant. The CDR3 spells CASSPEAGGYTF. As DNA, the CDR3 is TGTGCCAGCTCACCCGAGGCGGGAGGCTACACCTTC. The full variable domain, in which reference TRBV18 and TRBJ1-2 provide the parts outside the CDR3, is NAGVMQNPRHLVRRRGQEARLRCSPMKGHSHVYWYRQLPEEGLKFMVYLQKENIIDESGMPKERFSAEFPKEGPSILRIQQVVRGDSAAYFCASSPEAGGYTFGSGTRLTVV.